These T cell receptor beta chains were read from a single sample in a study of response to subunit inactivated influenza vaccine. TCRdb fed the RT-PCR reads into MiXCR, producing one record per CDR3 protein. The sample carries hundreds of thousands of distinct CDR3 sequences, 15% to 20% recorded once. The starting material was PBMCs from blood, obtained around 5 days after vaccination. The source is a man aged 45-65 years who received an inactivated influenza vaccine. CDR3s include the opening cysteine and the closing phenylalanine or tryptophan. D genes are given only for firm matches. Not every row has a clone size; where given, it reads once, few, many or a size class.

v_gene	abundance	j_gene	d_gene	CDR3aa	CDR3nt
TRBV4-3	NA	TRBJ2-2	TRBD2	CASSPTSGGVGGGELFF	TGCGCCAGCAGCCCGACTAGCGGGGGAGTCGGGGGCGGGGAGCTGTTTTTT
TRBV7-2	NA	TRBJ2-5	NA	CASSLPTGTQYF	TGTGCCAGCAGCTTACCTACCGGGACCCAGTACTTC
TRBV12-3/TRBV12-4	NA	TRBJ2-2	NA	CASSFSDRSNTGELFF	TGTGCCAGCAGTTTTTCCGACAGGTCGAACACCGGGGAGCTGTTTTTT
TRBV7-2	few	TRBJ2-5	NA	CASSLLTGITQETQYF	TGTGCCAGCAGCTTACTAACAGGGATAACCCAAGAGACCCAGTACTTC
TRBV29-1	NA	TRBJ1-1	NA	CSVVDRSPEAFF	TGCAGCGTTGTAGACAGGTCCCCTGAAGCTTTCTTT
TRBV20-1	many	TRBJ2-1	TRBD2	CSILRLAGSYNEQFF	TGCAGCATCCTAAGACTAGCGGGGTCCTACAATGAGCAGTTCTTC
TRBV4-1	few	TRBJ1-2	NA	CASSQDIGSRADGYTF	TGCGCCAGCAGCCAAGATATAGGATCCAGGGCCGATGGCTACACCTTC
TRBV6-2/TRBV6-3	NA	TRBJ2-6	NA	CASTWPGGMGANVLTF	TGTGCCAGCACTTGGCCCGGGGGCATGGGGGCCAACGTCCTGACTTTC
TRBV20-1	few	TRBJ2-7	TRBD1	CSAREWRQGAYEQYF	TGCAGTGCTAGAGAGTGGAGACAGGGGGCTTACGAGCAGTACTTC
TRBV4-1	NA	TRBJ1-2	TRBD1	CASSSGTGGISYGYTF	TGCGCCAGCAGCTCCGGGACAGGGGGCATCTCCTATGGCTACACCTTC
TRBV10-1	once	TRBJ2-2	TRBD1	CASSPGQGYLAGELFF	TGCGCCAGCAGTCCGGGACAGGGATACTTAGCCGGGGAGCTGTTTTTT
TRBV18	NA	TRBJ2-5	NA	CASSPAQGGETQYF	TGTGCCAGCTCACCGGCCCAGGGGGGAGAGACCCAGTACTTC
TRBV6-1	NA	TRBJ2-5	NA	CASSDTGQLQETQYF	TGTGCCAGCAGCGACACAGGGCAACTCCAAGAGACCCAGTACTTC
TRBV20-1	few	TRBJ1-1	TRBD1	CSASPTGGSIEAFF	TGCAGTGCTAGCCCGACAGGGGGCTCGATCGAAGCTTTCTTT
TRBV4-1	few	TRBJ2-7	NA	CASSPRTRGSSYEQYF	TGCGCCAGCAGCCCAAGAACGCGGGGATCCTCCTACGAGCAGTACTTC
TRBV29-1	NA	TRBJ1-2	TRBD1	CSVRDSAYGYTF	TGCAGCGTCCGGGACAGCGCTTATGGCTACACCTTC
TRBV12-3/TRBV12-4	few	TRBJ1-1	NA	CASSLPQGLGTEAFF	TGTGCCAGCAGTTTACCCCAGGGGCTCGGCACTGAAGCTTTCTTT
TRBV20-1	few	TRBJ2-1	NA	CSAQNRTVYNEQFF	TGCAGTGCTCAAAATAGGACAGTCTACAATGAGCAGTTCTTC
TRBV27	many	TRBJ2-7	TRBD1	CASSPGTGGYEQYF	TGTGCCAGCAGCCCCGGGACAGGCGGATACGAGCAGTACTTC
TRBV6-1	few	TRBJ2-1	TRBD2	CASSSRTGLAAYNEQFF	TGTGCCAGCAGCTCCCGGACGGGACTAGCGGCCTACAATGAGCAGTTCTTC
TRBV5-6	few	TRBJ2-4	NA	CASSVGTGMVKNIQYF	TGTGCCAGCAGCGTAGGAACAGGGATGGTCAAAAACATTCAGTACTTC
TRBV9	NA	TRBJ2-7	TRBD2	CASSAQRDSYEQYF	TGTGCCAGCAGCGCCCAGCGGGACTCCTACGAGCAGTACTTC
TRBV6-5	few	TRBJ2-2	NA	CASRLPNTGELFF	TGTGCCAGCCGTTTACCCAACACCGGGGAGCTGTTTTTT
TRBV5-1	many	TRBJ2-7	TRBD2	CASSPTLAGGYYEQYF	TGCGCCAGCAGCCCCACACTAGCGGGGGGGTACTACGAGCAGTACTTC
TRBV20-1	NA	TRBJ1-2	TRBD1	CSAGDSVSYGYTF	TGCAGTGCTGGGGACAGCGTTAGCTATGGCTACACCTTC
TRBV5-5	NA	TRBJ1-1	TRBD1	CASSLSSGRGVEAFF	TGTGCCAGCAGCTTAAGTAGCGGCAGGGGGGTTGAAGCTTTCTTT
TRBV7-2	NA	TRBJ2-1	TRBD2	CASSLATSGRSNEQFF	TGTGCCAGCAGCTTAGCAACTAGCGGGAGGTCGAATGAGCAGTTCTTC
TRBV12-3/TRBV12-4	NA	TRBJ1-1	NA	CASSEGPPNTEAFF	TGTGCCAGCAGCGAGGGTCCACCGAACACTGAAGCTTTCTTT
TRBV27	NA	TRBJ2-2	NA	CASSFDLLAGELFF	TGTGCCAGCAGTTTTGACCTGCTCGCCGGGGAGCTGTTTTTT
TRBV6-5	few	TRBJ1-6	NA	CASSTRPGRNSPLHF	TGTGCCAGCAGTACCCGACCCGGACGGAATTCACCCCTCCACTTT
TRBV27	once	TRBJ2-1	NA	CASSRVGTGLNEQFF	TGTGCCAGCAGCCGGGTCGGGACTGGTCTCAATGAGCAGTTCTTC
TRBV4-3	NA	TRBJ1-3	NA	CASSQVARSGNTIYF	TGCGCCAGCAGCCAAGTTGCGAGATCAGGAAACACCATATATTTT
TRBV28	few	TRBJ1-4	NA	CASSFPHATNEKLFF	TGTGCCAGCAGTTTCCCACATGCAACTAATGAAAAACTGTTTTTT
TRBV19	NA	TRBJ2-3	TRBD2	CASSIGSAGVADTQYF	TGTGCCAGTAGTATAGGTTCGGCGGGAGTTGCAGATACGCAGTATTTT
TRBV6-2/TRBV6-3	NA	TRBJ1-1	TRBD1	CASRDHRGLVTEAFF	TGTGCCAGCAGAGACCACAGGGGGTTGGTAACTGAAGCTTTCTTT
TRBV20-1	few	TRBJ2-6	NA	CSARGLLRGSTGANVLTF	TGCAGTGCTAGAGGATTATTAAGGGGAAGCACTGGGGCCAACGTCCTGACTTTC
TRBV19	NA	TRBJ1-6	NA	CASSIDAGSSYNSPLHF	TGTGCCAGTAGTATAGATGCCGGGAGCTCCTATAATTCACCCCTCCACTTT
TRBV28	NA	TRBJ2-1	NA	CASSLRGGRVEEQFF	TGTGCCAGCAGTTTGCGAGGGGGGCGGGTCGAGGAGCAGTTCTTC
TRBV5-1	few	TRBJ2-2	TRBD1	CASSRGTGGKAGELFF	TGCGCCAGCAGCAGAGGGACAGGGGGCAAGGCCGGGGAGCTGTTTTTT
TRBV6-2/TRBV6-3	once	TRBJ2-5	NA	CASRNNRGQETQYF	TGTGCCAGCAGGAACAACAGAGGACAAGAGACCCAGTACTTC
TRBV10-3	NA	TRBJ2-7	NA	CAISEASYEQYF	TGTGCCATCAGTGAGGCCTCCTACGAGCAGTACTTC
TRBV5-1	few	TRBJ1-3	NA	CASSLGSGTSSGNTIYF	TGCGCCAGCAGCTTGGGGTCGGGGACAAGCTCTGGAAACACCATATATTTT
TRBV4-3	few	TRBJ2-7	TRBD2	CASSQDSRTSGRIYEQYF	TGCGCCAGCAGCCAAGATAGCCGGACTAGCGGGAGAATCTACGAGCAGTACTTC
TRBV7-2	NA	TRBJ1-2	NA	CASSLVSSLNTYGYTF	TGTGCCAGCAGCTTAGTGTCCTCTCTCAACACCTATGGCTACACCTTC
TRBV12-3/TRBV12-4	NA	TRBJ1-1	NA	CASSLVQAEAFF	TGTGCCAGCAGTTTAGTGCAGGCTGAAGCTTTCTTT
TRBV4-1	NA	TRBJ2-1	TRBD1	CASSQGQGSNNEQFF	TGCGCCAGCAGCCAGGGACAGGGTTCAAACAATGAGCAGTTCTTC
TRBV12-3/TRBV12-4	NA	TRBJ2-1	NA	CASSGSVNEQFF	TGTGCCAGCAGTGGTAGTGTCAATGAGCAGTTCTTC
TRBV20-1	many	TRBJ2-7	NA	CSGQSRIGYEQYF	TGCAGTGGCCAGTCTAGGATCGGCTACGAGCAGTACTTC